This T cell receptor beta chain is from a study of T cell responses to AZD1222 COVID-19 vaccine. Study observations and caveats: A mostly white British donor set with more females was recruited, and clonal diversity was possibly underestimated.

The germline CDR1 and CDR2 sequences are MNHEY and SVGAGI. V was trimmed by 8 bases and J by 5 bases, leaving 15 bases between them. The CDR3 runs to 13 residues. On this clone itself: What it recognizes is unknown.

Using immunoSEQ multiplex PCR, the repertoire was profiled, and TCRdb retains in-frame clones only, with some absent. Here the sample spans some 80,000 clones, 75% to 90% being singletons. The sequenced sample was peripheral blood, obtained on day 0 of AZD1222 vaccination. The receptor comes from an adult in good health. This chain uses TRBV6-5 with TRBJ1-1, with D perhaps matching TRBD1 (5 bases). CDR3 sequence (DNA): TGTGCCAGCGGGGCCCGGGTGTGGACTGAAGCTTTCTTT. Encoded protein: CASGARVWTEAFF.